These T cell receptor beta chains were read from a single sample in a study of blood T cells in healthy people across ages. In TCRdb, the 5' RACE reads were re-called with MiXCR into one record per CDR3 protein. The sample has about 1.4 million distinct CDR3 sequences, roughly 64% seen once. The sample consisted of blood. The origin of the receptors is a man between 18 and 29 years old in good health. Each CDR3 is given with its conserved first and last residue. A D gene is named only where the DNA matches it firmly. A clone size is listed for some rows: how often the clone was seen (once, few, many), or a class if it is expanded.

J | D | length | V | size | CDR3 | DNA
TRBJ2-1 | . | 15 | TRBV5-1 | many | CASSLDVHPRDEQFF | TGCGCCAGCAGCTTGGATGTCCACCCAAGAGATGAGCAGTTCTTC
TRBJ2-7 | . | 13 | TRBV2 | once | CASSEGSEYEQYF | TGTGCCAGCAGTGAGGGGAGCGAATACGAGCAGTACTTC
TRBJ2-3 | TRBD1 | 12 | TRBV2 | . | CARTGGTDTQYF | TGTGCCAGGACAGGGGGCACAGATACGCAGTATTTT
TRBJ2-1 | . | 17 | TRBV28 | . | CASSLLGRQLSYNEQFF | TGTGCCAGCAGTTTGTTGGGAAGACAGCTTTCCTACAATGAGCAGTTCTTC
TRBJ1-1 | . | 12 | TRBV6-6 | many | CASSTGNTEAFF | TGTGCCAGCAGCACAGGGAACACTGAAGCTTTCTTT
TRBJ2-1 | . | 15 | TRBV27 | few | CASSSPRGAPYEQFF | TGTGCCAGCAGTTCCCCTCGGGGAGCCCCGTATGAGCAGTTCTTC
TRBJ2-3 | TRBD1 | 14 | TRBV6-5 | . | CASRGQGKVQTQYF | TGTGCCAGCAGGGGACAGGGAAAGGTTCAAACGCAGTATTTT
TRBJ2-1 | . | 13 | TRBV10-3 | . | CAISVVDDNEQFF | TGTGCCATCAGTGTAGTGGATGACAATGAGCAGTTCTTC
TRBJ2-5 | . | 14 | TRBV29-1 | . | CSVEVPPGQETQYF | TGCAGCGTTGAAGTACCACCGGGTCAAGAGACCCAGTACTTC
TRBJ2-1 | . | 15 | TRBV4-2 | . | CASSHRESSYNEQFF | TGTGCCAGCAGCCACCGGGAGAGCTCCTACAATGAGCAGTTCTTC
TRBJ1-3 | . | 12 | TRBV20-1 | few | CSARDRGNTIYF | TGCAGTGCTAGAGATCGTGGAAACACCATATATTTT
TRBJ2-7 | TRBD2 | 15 | TRBV12-3/TRBV12-4 | . | CASSPAVAGVHEQYF | TGTGCCAGCAGCCCTGCGGTAGCGGGAGTCCACGAGCAGTACTTC
TRBJ2-7 | . | 14 | TRBV14 | . | CASSPSNEDYEQYF | TGTGCCAGCAGCCCTTCGAACGAGGACTACGAGCAGTACTTC
TRBJ1-2 | . | 10 | TRBV27 | . | CARGSKGYTF | TGTGCCAGAGGTTCGAAGGGCTACACCTTC
TRBJ2-2 | . | 15 | TRBV20-1 | . | CSARKTGTHTGELFF | TGCAGTGCTCGAAAAACCGGGACTCATACCGGGGAGCTGTTTTTT
TRBJ1-2 | TRBD1 | 15 | TRBV29-1 | few | CSVDLGTGDNYGYTF | TGCAGCGTTGATCTGGGGACAGGGGATAACTATGGCTACACCTTC
TRBJ2-4 | . | 14 | TRBV7-6 | . | CASSRRQRGNIQYF | TGTGCCAGCAGCAGGCGCCAGCGAGGAAACATTCAGTACTTC
TRBJ1-2 | . | 14 | TRBV12-3/TRBV12-4 | . | CASSPERRLHGYTF | TGTGCCAGCAGTCCAGAGAGGCGGTTGCATGGCTACACCTTC
TRBJ2-1 | TRBD2 | 17 | TRBV19 | . | CASSKVPRTSGDSNKFF | TGTGCCAGTTCCAAGGTCCCAAGGACTAGCGGGGATAGCAATAAGTTCTTC
TRBJ2-1 | . | 12 | TRBV10-3 | few | CAISETLAEQFF | TGTGCCATCAGTGAAACGCTAGCGGAGCAGTTCTTC
TRBJ1-5 | TRBD1 | 15 | TRBV20-1 | few | CSARKDRGGNQPQHF | TGCAGTGCTCGGAAAGACAGGGGCGGCAATCAGCCCCAGCATTTT
TRBJ1-2 | . | 13 | TRBV4-2 | once | CASSQVASTAGTF | TGTGCCAGCAGCCAAGTAGCCAGTACGGCGGGCACCTTC
TRBJ2-1 | TRBD1 | 16 | TRBV5-1 | . | CASSPQTGGANNEQFF | TGCGCCAGCAGCCCCCAAACAGGGGGCGCAAACAATGAGCAGTTCTTC
TRBJ2-1 | . | 16 | TRBV24-1 | . | CATSDQRAGSYNEQFF | TGTGCCACCAGTGACCAGCGGGCAGGCTCCTACAATGAGCAGTTCTTC
TRBJ2-2 | TRBD1 | 16 | TRBV6-5 | . | CASSYPTGRHPGELFF | TGTGCCAGCAGTTACCCGACAGGGCGTCACCCCGGGGAGCTGTTTTTT